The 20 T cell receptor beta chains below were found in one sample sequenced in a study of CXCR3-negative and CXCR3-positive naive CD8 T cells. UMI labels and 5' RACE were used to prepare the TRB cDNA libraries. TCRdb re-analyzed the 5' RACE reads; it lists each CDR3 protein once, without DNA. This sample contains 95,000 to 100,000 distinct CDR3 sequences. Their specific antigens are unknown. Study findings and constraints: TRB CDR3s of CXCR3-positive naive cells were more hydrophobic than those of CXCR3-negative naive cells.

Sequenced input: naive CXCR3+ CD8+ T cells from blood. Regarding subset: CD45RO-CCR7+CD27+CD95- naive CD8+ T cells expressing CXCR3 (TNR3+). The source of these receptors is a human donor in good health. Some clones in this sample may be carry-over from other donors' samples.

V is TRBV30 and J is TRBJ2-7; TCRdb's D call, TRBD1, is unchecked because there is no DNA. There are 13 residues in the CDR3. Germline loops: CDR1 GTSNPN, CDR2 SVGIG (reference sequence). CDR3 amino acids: CAWSPGGIYEQYF.

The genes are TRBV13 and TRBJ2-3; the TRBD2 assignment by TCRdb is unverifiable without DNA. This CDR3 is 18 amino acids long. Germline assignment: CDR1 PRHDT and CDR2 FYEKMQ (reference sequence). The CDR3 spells CASSFGLAGGRGTDTQYF.

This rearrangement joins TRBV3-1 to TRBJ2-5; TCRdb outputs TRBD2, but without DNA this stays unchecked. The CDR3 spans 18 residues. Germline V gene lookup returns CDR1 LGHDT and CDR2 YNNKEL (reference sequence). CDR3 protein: CASSQLTSGGEYQETQYF.

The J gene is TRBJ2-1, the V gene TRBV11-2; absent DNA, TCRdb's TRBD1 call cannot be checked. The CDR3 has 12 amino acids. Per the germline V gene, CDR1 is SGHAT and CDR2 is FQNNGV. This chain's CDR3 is CASYTGGDEQFF.

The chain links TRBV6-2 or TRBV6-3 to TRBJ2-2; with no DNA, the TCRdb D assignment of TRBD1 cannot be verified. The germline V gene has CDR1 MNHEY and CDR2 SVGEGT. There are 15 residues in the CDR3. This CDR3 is CASSYPRVGTGELFF.

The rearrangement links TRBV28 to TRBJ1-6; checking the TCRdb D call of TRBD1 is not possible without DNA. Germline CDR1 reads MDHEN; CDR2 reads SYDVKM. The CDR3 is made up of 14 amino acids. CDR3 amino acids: CASSVTGNNSPLHF.

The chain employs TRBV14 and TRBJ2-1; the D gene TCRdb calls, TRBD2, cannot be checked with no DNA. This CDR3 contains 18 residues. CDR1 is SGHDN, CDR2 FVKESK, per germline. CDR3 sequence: CASSGPNPLAGGANEQCF.

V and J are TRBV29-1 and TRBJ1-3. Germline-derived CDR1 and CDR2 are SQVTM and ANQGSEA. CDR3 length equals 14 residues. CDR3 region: CSVETAGSGNTIYF.

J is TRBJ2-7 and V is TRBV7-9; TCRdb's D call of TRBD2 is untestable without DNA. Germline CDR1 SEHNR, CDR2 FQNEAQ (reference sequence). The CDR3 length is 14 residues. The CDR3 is CASSPTEGPGEQYF.

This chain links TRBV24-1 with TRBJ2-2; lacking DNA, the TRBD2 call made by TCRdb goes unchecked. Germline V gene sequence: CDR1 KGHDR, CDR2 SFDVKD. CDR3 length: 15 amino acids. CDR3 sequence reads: CATSGGERDTGELFF.

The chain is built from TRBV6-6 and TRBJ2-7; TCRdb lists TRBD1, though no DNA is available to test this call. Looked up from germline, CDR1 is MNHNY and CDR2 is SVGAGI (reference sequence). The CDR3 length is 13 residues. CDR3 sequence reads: CASRSIWDRGQYF.

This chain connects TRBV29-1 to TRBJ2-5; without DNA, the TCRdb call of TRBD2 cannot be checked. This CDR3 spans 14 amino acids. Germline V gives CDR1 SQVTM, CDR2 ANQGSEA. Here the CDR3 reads CSVEALGGGETQYF.

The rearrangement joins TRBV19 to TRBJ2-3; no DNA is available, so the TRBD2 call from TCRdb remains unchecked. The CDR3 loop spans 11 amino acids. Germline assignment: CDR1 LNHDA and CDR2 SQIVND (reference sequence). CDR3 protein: CATGLVDTQYF.

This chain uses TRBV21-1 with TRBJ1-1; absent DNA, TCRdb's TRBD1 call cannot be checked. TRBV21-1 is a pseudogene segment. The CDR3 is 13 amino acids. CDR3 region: CASAAGQNTEAFF.

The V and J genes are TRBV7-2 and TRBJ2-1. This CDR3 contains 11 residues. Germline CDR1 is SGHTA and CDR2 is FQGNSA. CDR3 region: CASSNRNEQFF.

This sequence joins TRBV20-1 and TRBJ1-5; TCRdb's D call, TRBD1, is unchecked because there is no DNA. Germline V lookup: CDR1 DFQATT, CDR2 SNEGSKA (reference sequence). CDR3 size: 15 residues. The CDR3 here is CSARKRGQGTQPQHF.

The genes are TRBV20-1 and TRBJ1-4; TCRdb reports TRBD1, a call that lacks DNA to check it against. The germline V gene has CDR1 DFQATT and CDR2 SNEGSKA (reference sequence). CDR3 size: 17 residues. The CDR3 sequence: CSARDHRGQATNEKLFF.

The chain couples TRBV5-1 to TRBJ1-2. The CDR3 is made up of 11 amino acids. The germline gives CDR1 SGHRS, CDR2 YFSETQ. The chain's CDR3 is CASSSIYGYTF.

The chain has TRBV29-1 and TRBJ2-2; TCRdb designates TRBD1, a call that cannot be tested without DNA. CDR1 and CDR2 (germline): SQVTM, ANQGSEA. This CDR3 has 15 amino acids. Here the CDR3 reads CSVVVHRVSTGELFF.

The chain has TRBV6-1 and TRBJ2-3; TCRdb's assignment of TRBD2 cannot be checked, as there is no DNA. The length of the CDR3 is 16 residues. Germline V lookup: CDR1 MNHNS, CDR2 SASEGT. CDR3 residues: CASSESAGGGTDTQYF.